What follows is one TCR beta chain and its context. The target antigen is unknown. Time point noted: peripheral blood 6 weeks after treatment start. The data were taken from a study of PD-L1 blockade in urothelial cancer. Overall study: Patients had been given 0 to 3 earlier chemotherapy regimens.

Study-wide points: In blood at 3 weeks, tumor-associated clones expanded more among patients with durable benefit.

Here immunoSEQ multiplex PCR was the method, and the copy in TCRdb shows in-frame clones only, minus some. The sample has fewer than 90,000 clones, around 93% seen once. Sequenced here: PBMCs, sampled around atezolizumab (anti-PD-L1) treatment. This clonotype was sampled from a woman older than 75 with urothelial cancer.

Here the CDR3 DNA reads TGCGCCAGCACCCCTGGACAGGGTAGGACAGATACGCAGTATTTT. Protein product: CASTPGQGRTDTQYF. This chain uses TRBV10-1 with TRBJ2-3; 8 nucleotides agree with TRBD1. The CDR3 totals 15 residues. V lost 7 bases and J lost 3; bases outside the gene matches: 9. CDR1 is WNHNN, CDR2 SYGVQD, per germline (reference sequence).